The present T cell receptor beta chain was sequenced within a study of blood T cell repertoires in COVID-19. Across the whole study: Spain, Italy and the United States supplied samples that represented acute and convalescent COVID-19. PBMCs, B-cell-depleted T cells, or T cells provided the cDNA or gDNA that made up the material.

The CDR3 runs 13 residues. V lost 0 bases and J lost 5, with 5 bases in between. Germline CDR1 KGHSH, CDR2 LQKENI. Per the authors' pipeline: By means of reference gene primer amplification, nucleated cell counts were estimated. TCRdb's table, derived via immunoSEQ multiplex PCR, lists solely in-frame clones and lacks some. V and J calls plus clone size are reproduced from that table; the DNA served to infer D and trimming. Of approximately 160,000 clones detected, roughly four fifths appear once; the ten largest clones hold approximately 11%. The J gene is TRBJ1-5, the V gene TRBV18; D is possibly TRBD1 (5 bases). The origin of this receptor is a human donor in a cohort sampled during active COVID-19. The sequencing sample was made of peripheral blood. CDR3 bases: TGTGCCAGCTCACCACCGGGGCATCAGCCCCAGCATTTT. Its translation is CASSPPGHQPQHF.